This T cell receptor beta chain stems from a study of cytomegalovirus exposure and HLA in healthy donors. Study conclusions and caveats: Earlier analysis looked at TCR beta V segments, and most were productive about 87% or about 30% of the time. A later analysis, which compared TCR beta chains of equal frequency, found the HLA-associated ones more clonally expanded.

This CDR3 region has 14 residues. Trimming took 3 bases from V and 9 from J; bases not matched to a gene: 7. Germline V gene data show CDR1 as MDHEN and CDR2 as SYDVKM. Comments on this clone: Its specificity is not known.

The PCR ran on 60 Vbeta and 13 Jbeta primers. The table came from immunoSEQ multiplex PCR; TCRdb's copy has only in-frame clones and leaves some out. The sample holds under 200,000 clones, 70% to 90% seen once. The genes are TRBV28 and TRBJ2-1, with 8 positions matching TRBD1. The sample consisted of PBMCs. The TCR was taken from a woman aged 18-30 years in good health and CMV-seronegative. CDR3 nucleotides: TGTGCCAGCAGTTTTATCAGGGGGCCACGTGAGCAGTTCTTC. This gives the protein CASSFIRGPREQFF.